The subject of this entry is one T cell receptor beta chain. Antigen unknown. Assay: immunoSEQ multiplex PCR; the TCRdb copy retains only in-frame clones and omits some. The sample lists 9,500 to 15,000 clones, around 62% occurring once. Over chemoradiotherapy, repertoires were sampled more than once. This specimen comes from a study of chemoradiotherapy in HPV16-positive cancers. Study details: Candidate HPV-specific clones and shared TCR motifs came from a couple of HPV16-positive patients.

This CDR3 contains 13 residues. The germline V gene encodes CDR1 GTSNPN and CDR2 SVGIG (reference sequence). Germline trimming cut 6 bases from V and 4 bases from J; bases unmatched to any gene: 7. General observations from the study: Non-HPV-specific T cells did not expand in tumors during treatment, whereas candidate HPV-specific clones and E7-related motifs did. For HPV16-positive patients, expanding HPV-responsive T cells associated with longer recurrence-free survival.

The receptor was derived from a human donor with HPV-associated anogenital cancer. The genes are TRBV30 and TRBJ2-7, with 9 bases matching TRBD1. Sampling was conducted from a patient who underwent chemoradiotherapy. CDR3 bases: TGTGCCTGCACTGGGACAGGGATGTACGAGCAGTACTTC. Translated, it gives CACTGTGMYEQYF.